This T cell receptor beta chain was found in a study of blood T cell repertoires in COVID-19. Authors' methods: Amplifying reference gene primers gave estimates of nucleated cell counts. This table comes from immunoSEQ multiplex PCR, and its TCRdb copy is limited to in-frame clones, with some not included. The D gene and trimming were derived from the DNA, and the V and J assignments and clone size from that table. The table includes some 180,000 clones, around 76% detected once. The ends were cut back, 1 base at V and 0 bases at J, with 15 bases in the middle. Germline CDR1 is LNHDA and CDR2 is SQIVND (reference sequence). This CDR3 is 17 amino acids long.

The material sequenced was peripheral blood. This chain links TRBV19 with TRBJ1-2, with D possibly being TRBD1 (5 bases). The sequence came from a woman aged 55 to 70 with COVID-19, enrolled during active disease. CDR3 DNA: TGTGCCAGTAGTATAGGAGAGCGGGGACCTGCTAACTATGGCTACACCTTC. Protein sequence: CASSIGERGPANYGYTF.